This T cell receptor beta chain originates from a study of T-cell memory formation after mild COVID-19 listed by TCRdb under 2021. Describing the broader study: Most TCR sequence clusters were specific to one of the two donors. The cohort comprised two young, previously healthy adult volunteers, one female and one male. Longitudinal TCRalpha and TCRbeta repertoire sequencing tracked T-cell clones expanding and contracting after mild COVID-19 in two donors.

The data were produced on an Illumina NovaSeq 6000. cDNA libraries for TCRalpha and TCRbeta were prepared by 5'RACE using constant-segment primers, with sample barcodes and unique molecular identifiers added. RNA was extracted from every sample with Trizol reagent. The libraries were amplified in two PCR steps, and the second step added a second sample barcode and Illumina TruSeq adapters. Sequencing of libraries was performed on an Illumina NovaSeq with 2 x 150 bp paired-end reads. As for the original processing: Reads were demultiplexed and collapsed into UMI-guided consensus sequences with migec v1.2.7. Using mixcr v2.1.11, UMI consensuses were aligned to TRA and TRB V and J templates and then assembled into clonotypes. A clonotype was counted as expanded or contracted only when both edgeR and NoisET called the clonotype significant, with the noise models trained on biological replicates. For edgeR calls, the cutoffs were a false discovery rate-adjusted p below 0.01 and a log2 fold-change threshold of 1. As an exploratory analysis of dynamics, max-normalized trajectories of the 1000 most abundant clonotypes were examined by PCA with hierarchical clustering. Separately sequenced CD4+ and CD8+ repertoires were used to assign the CD4 or CD8 phenotype of responding clones. TCRdb's own reprocessing of the public reads used fastp at Q25 and MiXCR and kept productive beta chains. Every entry covers one CDR3 protein and lists the most common genes and DNA from its rows. TCRdb's processing, not the study's, gives the V and J calls here. This sample comprises about half a million distinct CDR3 sequences, over 15% of them detected only once. Roughly 12% of the sample belongs to the ten largest clones.

Ficoll-Paque density gradient centrifugation was the method used to isolate PBMCs. This clonotype was counted only a few times. Its antigen has not been determined. Base qualities are not at hand, and no much larger clone is one base apart. Broad study findings and their caveats: Some responding clones were found in pre-infection memory, which suggests that pre-existing cross-reactive memory T cells took part in the SARS-CoV-2 response. Contracting CD4+ clones appeared mostly in the CM and EM memory subsets, whereas CD8+ clones were enriched in EMRA. SARS-CoV-2 specificity was not confirmed for the second-wave clones peaking on day 37. The study covered only a couple of mild cases, and larger cohorts including severe cases with pre-infection samples were considered necessary. Balanced CD4/CD8 phenotypes were observed for clones contracting from day 15 to 85, whereas a bias towards CD4+ was observed for a second wave of clones expanding from day 15 to 37.

A distance of 7 bases separates the germline ends of V and J, which lose 0 bases and 4 bases respectively. Inclusive of the bounding cysteine and phenylalanine, the CDR3 is 15 residues long. Of all the DNA, just the CDR3 is kept, 45 bases in frame from base 1. The germline V gene (reference sequence) specifies LGHDT as CDR1 and YNNKEL as CDR2. The rearrangement joined TRBV3-1 to TRBJ1-6; there is no confident call for the D gene. The sequence came from an adult woman who had mild COVID-19 (a few samples of this study predate the infection). The sample titles of this study are shuffled in the database, so cell type and time point are left out; the donor was told from shared clones. Sequences were obtained from PBMCs or a T cell subset sorted from them (not recorded which). The CDR3 reads CASSQDGSYNSPLHF. The nucleotide sequence is TGTGCCAGCAGCCAAGATGGTAGTTATAATTCACCCCTCCACTTT.